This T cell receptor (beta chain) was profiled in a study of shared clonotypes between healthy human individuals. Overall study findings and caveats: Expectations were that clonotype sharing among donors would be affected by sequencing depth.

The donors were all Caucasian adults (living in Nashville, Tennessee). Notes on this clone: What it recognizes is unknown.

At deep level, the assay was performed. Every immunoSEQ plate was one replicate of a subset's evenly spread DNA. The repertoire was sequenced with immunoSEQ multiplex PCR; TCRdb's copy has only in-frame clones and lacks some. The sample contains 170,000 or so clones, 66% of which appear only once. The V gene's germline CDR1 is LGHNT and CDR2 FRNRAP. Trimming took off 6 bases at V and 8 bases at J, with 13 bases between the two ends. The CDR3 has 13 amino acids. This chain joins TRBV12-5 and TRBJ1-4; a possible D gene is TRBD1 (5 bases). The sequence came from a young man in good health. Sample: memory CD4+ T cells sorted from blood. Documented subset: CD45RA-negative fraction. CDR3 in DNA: TGTGCTAGTGGGGCAGGGTATTGGGAAAAACTGTTTTTT. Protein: CASGAGYWEKLFF.